A selection of T cell receptor beta chains follows, all from one sample in a study of shared clonotypes between healthy human individuals. Generated by immunoSEQ multiplex PCR, the TCRdb table keeps only in-frame clones and is missing some. Found here are about 680,000 clones, less than 85% of them singletons; the top ten hold 1.5% to 2%. Input material: memory CD4+ T cells sorted from blood. Every receptor here comes from a woman aged 25 to 45 in good health. The CDR3 runs from the conserved cysteine through the conserved F or W. A D gene is named only where the DNA matches it firmly. Only some rows state a clone size, as once, few, many or a class for expanded clones.

TRBV7-9	-	-	TRBJ1-5	TGTGCCAGCAGCTTAGAGATGGAACAGCCCCAGCATTTT	CASSLEMEQPQHF
TRBV9	-	-	TRBJ1-2	TGTGCCAGCAGCGGAGTCCGGGCGACCTATGGCTACACCTTC	CASSGVRATYGYTF
TRBV6-6	-	once	TRBJ2-2	TGTGCCAGCAGTTACTCGATTCAGAACACCGGGGAGCTGTTTTTT	CASSYSIQNTGELFF
TRBV23-1	-	-	TRBJ2-2	TGCGCCAGCAGTCAAGGAGGCACCGGGGAGCTGTTTTTT	CASSQGGTGELFF
TRBV13	-	-	TRBJ2-7	TGTGCCAGCAGCCCGATTCCGGGACAGGGAACTTGGCGGGAGGGAGGCTACGAGCAGTACTTC	CASSPIPGQGTWREGGYEQYF
TRBV2	TRBD1	-	TRBJ1-1	TGTGCCAGCAGTCAACAGGGGAGCACTGAAGCTTTCTTT	CASSQQGSTEAFF
TRBV28	-	-	TRBJ1-4	TGTGCCAGCAGTTTTAAATTCCTCTCTGGAAAACTGTTTTTT	CASSFKFLSGKLFF
TRBV6-5	TRBD1	-	TRBJ2-7	TGTGCCAGCAGTATCCGACAGGGATCCCACGAGCAGTACTTC	CASSIRQGSHEQYF
TRBV5-1	TRBD2	-	TRBJ2-7	TGCGCCAGCAACACAACAAGGGGCGGACTAGCGGGCCGCCTCTTC	CASNTTRGGLAGRLF
TRBV2	-	few	TRBJ1-5	TGTGCCAGCAGTGAACAGGGCGTTAGCAATCAGCCCCAGCATTTT	CASSEQGVSNQPQHF
TRBV5-6	TRBD2	-	TRBJ2-1	TGTGCCAGCAGCCAGGGACTAGCGGGTAGTGAGCAGTTCTTC	CASSQGLAGSEQFF
TRBV5-1	TRBD1	-	TRBJ2-7	TGCGCCAGCAGCCCTAGGACAGGGGACTACGAGCAGTACTTC	CASSPRTGDYEQYF
TRBV13	-	-	TRBJ2-3	TGTGCCAGCAGCGGTAGGGGTTACACAGATACGCAGTATTTT	CASSGRGYTDTQYF
TRBV6-6	TRBD1	-	TRBJ1-1	TGTGCCAGCAGAACCGGGACAGGCGAAGGGGCTTTCTTT	CASRTGTGEGAFF
TRBV25-1	-	-	TRBJ2-1	TGTGCCAGCAGTGAACGGCGGGGAATAGGCAATGAGCAGTTCTTC	CASSERRGIGNEQFF
TRBV7-2	-	-	TRBJ2-3	TGTGCCAGCAGCTTAGGCGCGAATTATGCGTTTGCTAGCACAGATACGCAGTATTTT	CASSLGANYAFASTDTQYF
TRBV5-1	-	-	TRBJ2-1	TGCGCCAGCAGCTTGGAGTCTGCAGGCTACAATGAGCAGTTCTTC	CASSLESAGYNEQFF
TRBV5-1	-	-	TRBJ1-3	TGCGCCAGCAGCTTGGACGGCTCTGGAAACACCATATATTTT	CASSLDGSGNTIYF
TRBV2	-	-	TRBJ2-3	TGTGCCAGCAGTGAACAGGGGTCCAGCACAGATACGCAGTATTTT	CASSEQGSSTDTQYF
TRBV5-8	-	-	TRBJ2-5	TGTGCCAGCAGCCCGCGGTTAGTAGAGACCCAGTACTTC	CASSPRLVETQYF
TRBV7-7	TRBD1	few	TRBJ2-5	TGTGCCAGCAGCCCAGGACAGGGAGAAGAGACCCAGTACTTC	CASSPGQGEETQYF
TRBV5-5	-	-	TRBJ1-2	TGTGCCAGCAGCCCCTGGGCGGGGGCTGAGGGCTACACCTTC	CASSPWAGAEGYTF
TRBV28	TRBD1	few	TRBJ2-6	TGTGCCAGCAGTAGGGACAGGGGCCACTCTGGGGCCAACGTCCTGACTTTC	CASSRDRGHSGANVLTF
TRBV4-1	-	-	TRBJ2-1	TGCGCCAGCAGCCAAGGCAATGAGCAGTTCTTC	CASSQGNEQFF
TRBV2	TRBD1	-	TRBJ1-5	TGTGCCAGCAGGCAACCGGGACAGGGCAATCAGCCCCAGCATTTT	CASRQPGQGNQPQHF
TRBV27	TRBD1	once	TRBJ1-5	TGTGCCAGCAGGTATCTGGGACAGGATAGCAATCAGCCCCAGCATTTT	CASRYLGQDSNQPQHF
TRBV29-1	TRBD2	-	TRBJ2-5	TGCAGCGTTGCAGGACTAGCCGAAGAGACCCAGTACTTC	CSVAGLAEETQYF
TRBV28	-	-	TRBJ1-5	TGTGCCAGCAGTTTCATGGGCGGGGAGTATAGCAATCAGCCCCAGCATTTT	CASSFMGGEYSNQPQHF
TRBV20-1	-	-	TRBJ1-1	TGCAGTGCTAGGCACACTGAAGCTTTCTTT	CSARHTEAFF
TRBV5-5	-	-	TRBJ2-1	TGTGCCAGCAGCATCGGGACCTCCAACAATGAGCAGTTCTTC	CASSIGTSNNEQFF
TRBV7-6	TRBD2	once	TRBJ2-2	TGTGCCAGCAGCTTTTCTAGCGGAACCGGGGAGCTGTTTTTT	CASSFSSGTGELFF
TRBV4-2	TRBD1	once	TRBJ1-2	TGTGCCAGCAGCCCGCGGGACAGGGGAGCCGCCACCTTC	CASSPRDRGAATF
TRBV5-5	-	-	TRBJ2-7	TGTGCCAGCAGCTTGGACAGCCCTGAGCAGTACTTC	CASSLDSPEQYF
TRBV5-1	-	-	TRBJ1-1	TGCGCCAGCAGCTGGGACGGAGGCGGGGGGCGCGGTGAAGCTTTCTTT	CASSWDGGGGRGEAFF
TRBV11-2	TRBD2	few	TRBJ2-7	TGTGCCAGCAGCTTCCGTAGCGGGAGATACGAGCAGTACTTC	CASSFRSGRYEQYF
TRBV4-2	-	-	TRBJ1-5	TGTGCCAGCAGCCAAGATGACAGCTCAAATCAGCCCCAGCATTTT	CASSQDDSSNQPQHF
TRBV27	-	-	TRBJ2-5	TGTGCCAGCAGTTTAATGGCGGGGTCGGCAGAGACCCAGTACTTC	CASSLMAGSAETQYF
TRBV7-2	-	-	TRBJ2-3	TGTGCCAGCAGCTTACAGTTGTCTGGGGCAGATACGCAGTATTTT	CASSLQLSGADTQYF
TRBV7-9	-	few	TRBJ2-5	TGTGCCAGCAGCGAGATAGAGACCCAGTACTTC	CASSEIETQYF
TRBV27	-	-	TRBJ1-3	TGTGCCAGCAGTTCCCACGGGGGACCTGGAAACACCATATATTTT	CASSSHGGPGNTIYF
TRBV5-4	TRBD2	once	TRBJ2-2	TGTGCCAGCAGCCCCCTCAGCGGGAGGGCCATTAAAACCGGGGAGCTGTTTTTT	CASSPLSGRAIKTGELFF
TRBV27	TRBD2	-	TRBJ2-7	TGTGCCAGCAGTTGGGGACTAGCGGATCTCTACGAGCAGTACTTC	CASSWGLADLYEQYF
TRBV28	-	-	TRBJ1-2	TGTGCCAGCAGTTTCAGGACATCGACTAACTATGGCTACACCTTC	CASSFRTSTNYGYTF